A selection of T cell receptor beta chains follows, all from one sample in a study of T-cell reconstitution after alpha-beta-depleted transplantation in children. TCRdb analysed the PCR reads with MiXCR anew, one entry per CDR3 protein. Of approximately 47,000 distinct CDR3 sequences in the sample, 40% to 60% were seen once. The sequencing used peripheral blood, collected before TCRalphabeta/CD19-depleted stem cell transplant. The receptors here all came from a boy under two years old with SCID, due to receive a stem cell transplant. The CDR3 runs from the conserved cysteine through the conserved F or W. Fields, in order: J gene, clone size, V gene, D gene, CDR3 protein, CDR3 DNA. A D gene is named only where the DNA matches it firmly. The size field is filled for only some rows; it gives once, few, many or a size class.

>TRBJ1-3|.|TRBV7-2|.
CASSLDAGDGNTIYF
TGTGCCAGCAGCTTAGACGCAGGGGATGGAAACACCATATATTTT
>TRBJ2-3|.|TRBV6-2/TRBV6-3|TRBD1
CASSPRTGFTDTQYF
TGTGCCAGCAGTCCGCGGACAGGGTTCACAGATACGCAGTATTTT
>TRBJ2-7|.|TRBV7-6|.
CASSPRGEGEQYF
TGTGCCAGCAGCCCCCGAGGGGAAGGTGAGCAGTACTTC
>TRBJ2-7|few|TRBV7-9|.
CASSVTHSYEQYF
TGTGCCAGCAGCGTGACTCATTCCTACGAGCAGTACTTC
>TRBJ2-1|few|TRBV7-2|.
CASSAGTPDNEQFF
TGTGCCAGCAGCGCCGGTACACCCGACAATGAGCAGTTCTTC
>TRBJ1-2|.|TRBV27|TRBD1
CASSLAPGQGVTAGYTF
TGTGCCAGCAGTTTAGCCCCGGGACAGGGGGTGACGGCCGGCTACACCTTC
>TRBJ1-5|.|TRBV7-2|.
CASSADRQYSNQPQHF
TGTGCCAGCAGCGCCGACAGACAGTATAGCAATCAGCCCCAGCATTTT
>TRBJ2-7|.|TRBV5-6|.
CASSPAGSYEQYF
TGTGCCAGCAGCCCGGCGGGAAGCTACGAGCAGTACTTC
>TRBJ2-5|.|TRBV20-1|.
CSARGEETQYF
TGCAGTGCTAGAGGCGAAGAGACCCAGTACTTC
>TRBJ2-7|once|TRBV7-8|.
CASSLGTNYEQYF
TGTGCCAGCAGCTTAGGGACCAACTACGAGCAGTACTTC
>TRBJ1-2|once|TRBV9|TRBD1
CASTQVGTGDGYTF
TGTGCCAGCACCCAAGTAGGGACAGGCGACGGCTACACCTTC
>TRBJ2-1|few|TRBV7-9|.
CASSFPYNEQFF
TGTGCCAGCAGCTTCCCTTACAATGAGCAGTTCTTC
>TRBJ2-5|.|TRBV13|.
CASSPPRGVRETQYF
TGTGCCAGCAGTCCTCCTAGGGGTGTGCGGGAGACCCAGTACTTC
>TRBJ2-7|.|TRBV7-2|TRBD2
CASSPLAGGGEQYF
TGTGCCAGCAGCCCCCTGGCGGGGGGCGGCGAGCAGTACTTC
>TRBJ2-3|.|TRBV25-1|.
CASSELYGALDTQYF
TGTGCCAGCAGTGAATTGTACGGAGCATTGGATACGCAGTATTTT
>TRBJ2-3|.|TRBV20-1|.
CSGPRRFYSSADTQYF
TGCAGCGGCCCTCGGCGTTTCTACTCCAGCGCAGATACGCAGTATTTT
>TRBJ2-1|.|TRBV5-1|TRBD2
CASSLEPSGGVPEQFF
TGCGCCAGCAGCTTGGAGCCTAGCGGGGGGGTCCCTGAGCAGTTCTTC
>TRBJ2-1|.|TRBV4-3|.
CASSQVLELEQFF
TGCGCCAGCAGCCAAGTCCTAGAGCTGGAGCAGTTCTTC
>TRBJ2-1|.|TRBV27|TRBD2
CASRVGTSNEQFF
TGTGCCAGCAGGGTAGGGACTAGCAATGAGCAGTTCTTC
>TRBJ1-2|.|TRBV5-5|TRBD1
CASSLTGGGSSGYTF
TGTGCCAGCAGCTTAACAGGGGGCGGTTCGTCTGGCTACACCTTC
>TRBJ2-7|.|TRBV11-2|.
CASSSRGETYEQYF
TGTGCCAGCAGCTCAAGGGGAGAAACGTACGAGCAGTACTTC
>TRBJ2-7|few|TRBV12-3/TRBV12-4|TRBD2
CASNRDGGLVSDF
TGTGCCAGCAACCGGGACGGGGGACTAGTTTCAGACTTC
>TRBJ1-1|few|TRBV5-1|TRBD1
CASSPQSGTGGAEAFF
TGCGCCAGCAGCCCACAATCCGGGACAGGGGGCGCTGAAGCTTTCTTT